What follows is one T cell receptor beta chain and its context. Its antigen is not known. The data were obtained in a study of shared clonotypes between healthy human individuals. Regarding the study as a whole: Some naive CD4 clonotypes, 4% to 6%, turned up in common across a few donors.

TCRdb keeps only in-frame clones here, not all; method: immunoSEQ multiplex PCR. The data contain over 2 million clones, just under 95% of them seen just once; the ten biggest clones take up approximately 1.2%. Selected positively for CCR7 and CD45RO-negative, naive CD8 cells excluded terminally differentiated effector memory CD45RA+ cells. CDR3 length equals 14 residues. Deletions cut 0 bases from V and 5 bases from J, with 9 bases between. The germline gives CDR1 SGHDT, CDR2 YYEEEE. The TCR was taken from a man aged 18 to 29 in good health. The V and J genes are TRBV5-6 and TRBJ2-1; a possible D gene is TRBD2 (6 bases). The sample consisted of naive CD8+ T cells sorted from blood. The CDR3 spells CASSLALAHNEQFF. The CDR3 DNA sequence: TGTGCCAGCAGCTTGGCCCTAGCGCACAATGAGCAGTTCTTC.